These 5 T cell receptor beta chains came from one sample sequenced in a study of response to subunit inactivated influenza vaccine. TCRdb redid the calling of the RT-PCR reads with MiXCR, one entry per CDR3 protein. Of just under 250,000 distinct CDR3 sequences in the sample, 9% to 15% were seen once. This material consisted of non-naive T cells sorted from PBMCs, taken around 14 days before vaccination. Every receptor here comes from a man between 45 and 60 years old who received an inactivated influenza vaccine.

This clonotype appeared a few times. The V call is TRBV12-3 or TRBV12-4, the J call TRBJ2-5; the D gene is possibly TRBD1 (6 bases). V was shortened by 5 bases and J by 4 bases, with 11 bases between the two germline ends. This CDR3 is 13 amino acids long. The chain's CDR3 is CASSPTGLETQYF. CDR3 DNA sequence: TGTGCCAGCAGTCCGACAGGTTTAGAGACCCAGTACTTC.

CDR3 sequence (DNA): TGTGCCAGCAGCACAGGGCGGAGTTACTATGGCTACACCTTC. Its protein product is CASSTGRSYYGYTF. The V call is TRBV7-9, the J call TRBJ1-2; tentative D call: TRBD1 (6 bases). The length of the CDR3 is 14 residues. V shed 5 bases and J shed 3 bases, with 13 bases lying between them. Germline CDR1 and CDR2: SEHNR and FQNEAQ (reference sequence).

The chain uses TRBV19 and TRBJ2-6, with unresolved D. V lost 9 bases and J 3 bases, leaving 9 bases between the germline ends. Per the germline V gene, CDR1 is LNHDA and CDR2 is SQIVND (reference sequence). The CDR3 is 13 residues long. CDR3 DNA: TGTGCCAGCTCCAATCGTGGGGCCAACGTCCTGACTTTC. This encodes CASSNRGANVLTF.

This clonotype was seen a handful of times. The V gene is TRBV20-1, the J gene TRBJ1-6; D remains unclear. V was clipped by 2 bases and J by 0 bases, with 11 bases between them. In germline, CDR1 is DFQATT, CDR2 SNEGSKA (reference sequence). The CDR3 contains 16 residues. CDR3 in DNA: TGCAGTGCTAGACAACAGCCCAGCTCCTATAATTCACCCCTCCACTTT. Its protein product is CSARQQPSSYNSPLHF.

The chain employs TRBV20-1 and TRBJ1-4; D is possibly TRBD1 (5 bases). Trimming cost V 5 bases and J 0 bases, with 10 bases left between them. The CDR3 loop spans 14 amino acids. The V gene's germline CDR1 is DFQATT and CDR2 SNEGSKA (reference sequence). DNA of the CDR3: TGCAGTGCTCAAACAGGTGCAACTAATGAAAAACTGTTTTTT. Protein: CSAQTGATNEKLFF.